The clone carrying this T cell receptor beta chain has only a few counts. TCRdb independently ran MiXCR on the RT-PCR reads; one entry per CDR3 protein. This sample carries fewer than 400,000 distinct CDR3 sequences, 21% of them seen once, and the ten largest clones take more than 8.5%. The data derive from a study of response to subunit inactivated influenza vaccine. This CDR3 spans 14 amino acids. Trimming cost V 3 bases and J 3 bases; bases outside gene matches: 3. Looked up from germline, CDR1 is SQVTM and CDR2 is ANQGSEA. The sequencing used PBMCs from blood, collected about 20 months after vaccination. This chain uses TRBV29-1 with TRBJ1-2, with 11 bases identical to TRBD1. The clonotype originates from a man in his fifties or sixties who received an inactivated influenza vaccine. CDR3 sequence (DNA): TGCAGCGTTGAGGGGACAGGGGGTTACTATGGCTACACCTTC. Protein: CSVEGTGGYYGYTF. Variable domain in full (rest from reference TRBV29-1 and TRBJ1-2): SAVISQKPSRDICQRGTSLTIQCQVDSQVTMMFWYRQQPGQSLTLIATANQGSEATYESGFVIDKFPISRPNLTFSTLTVSNMSPEDSSIYLCSVEGTGGYYGYTFGSGTRLTVV.